Each of the 5 T cell receptor beta chains below was sequenced from the same sample in a study of T cell changes during pregnancy in multiple sclerosis. TCRdb's copy holds only in-frame clones and misses some; the assay was immunoSEQ multiplex PCR. The repertoire has about 40,000 clones, roughly 92% of them found once; the top ten carry 0.75% to 0.85%. The sequences come from CD4+ T cells from peripheral blood mononuclear cells, collected before pregnancy. The receptors here all came from a female donor with multiple sclerosis, enrolled in a pregnancy study.

This clone was seen more than once but under ten times. The rearrangement links TRBV6-1 to TRBJ2-1, with TRBD2 identical over 8 bases. V lost 5 bases, J lost 16 bases, and 7 bases stayed unmatched. Germline V CDR1 and CDR2: MNHNS, SASEGT. This CDR3 has 11 residues. CDR3 sequence (DNA): TGTGCCAGCAGTCGGGAGCGGGAGAGATTCTTC. It translates to CASSRERERFF.

The CDR3 reads CASSMDRRGSYDEQFF. Written as DNA, the CDR3 is TGTGCCAGTAGTATGGATCGCCGCGGGAGTTACGATGAGCAGTTCTTC. The rearrangement uses TRBV19 and TRBJ2-1; 7 positions match TRBD2. Germline V gives CDR1 LNHDA, CDR2 SQIVND (reference sequence). CDR3 length: 16 amino acids. With 3 bases clipped from V and 8 bases from J, the junction kept 13 bases outside the gene matches.

V and J are TRBV2 and TRBJ2-2; D is uncertain. Between the trimmed V and J ends, which lost 4 bases and 6 bases, there was a span of 9 bases. This CDR3 is built from 13 residues. The V gene's germline CDR1 is SNHLY and CDR2 FYNNEI. CDR3 in amino acids: CASSVSVPGELFF. CDR3 bases: TGTGCCAGCAGTGTAAGCGTACCCGGGGAGCTGTTTTTT.

This clone appeared once. CDR3 sequence reads: CASSTDLGLYGYTF. The CDR3 DNA reads TGTGCCAGCAGCACCGATCTGGGGCTTTATGGCTACACCTTC. This chain connects TRBV5-4 to TRBJ1-2; tentatively, D is TRBD1 (5 bases). V lost 4 bases and J lost 5, with 15 bases in between. This CDR3 is built from 14 residues. Germline assignment: CDR1 SGHNT and CDR2 YYREEE (reference sequence). The complete variable domain, with remaining parts taken from reference TRBV5-4 and TRBJ1-2, reads ETGVTQSPTHLIKTRGQQVTLRCSSQSGHNTVSWYQQALGQGPQFIFQYYREEENGRGNFPPRFSGLQFPNYSSELNVNALELDDSALYLCASSTDLGLYGYTFGSGTRLTVV.

The V and J genes are TRBV19 and TRBJ2-7, with TRBD1 identical over 7 bases. CDR3 size: 14 residues. V shed 5 bases and J 4 bases; nucleotides not matched to a gene: 8. The V gene's germline CDR1 is LNHDA and CDR2 SQIVND (reference sequence). The CDR3 protein is CASSPTGTVYEQYF. The CDR3 DNA is TGTGCCAGTAGTCCAACCGGGACAGTGTACGAGCAGTACTTC. Drawing the rest from reference TRBV19 and TRBJ2-7, the complete variable domain is DGGITQSPKYLFRKEGQNVTLSCEQNLNHDAMYWYRQDPGQGLRLIYYSQIVNDFQKGDIAEGYSVSREKKESFPLTVTSAQKNPTAFYLCASSPTGTVYEQYFGPGTRLTVT.